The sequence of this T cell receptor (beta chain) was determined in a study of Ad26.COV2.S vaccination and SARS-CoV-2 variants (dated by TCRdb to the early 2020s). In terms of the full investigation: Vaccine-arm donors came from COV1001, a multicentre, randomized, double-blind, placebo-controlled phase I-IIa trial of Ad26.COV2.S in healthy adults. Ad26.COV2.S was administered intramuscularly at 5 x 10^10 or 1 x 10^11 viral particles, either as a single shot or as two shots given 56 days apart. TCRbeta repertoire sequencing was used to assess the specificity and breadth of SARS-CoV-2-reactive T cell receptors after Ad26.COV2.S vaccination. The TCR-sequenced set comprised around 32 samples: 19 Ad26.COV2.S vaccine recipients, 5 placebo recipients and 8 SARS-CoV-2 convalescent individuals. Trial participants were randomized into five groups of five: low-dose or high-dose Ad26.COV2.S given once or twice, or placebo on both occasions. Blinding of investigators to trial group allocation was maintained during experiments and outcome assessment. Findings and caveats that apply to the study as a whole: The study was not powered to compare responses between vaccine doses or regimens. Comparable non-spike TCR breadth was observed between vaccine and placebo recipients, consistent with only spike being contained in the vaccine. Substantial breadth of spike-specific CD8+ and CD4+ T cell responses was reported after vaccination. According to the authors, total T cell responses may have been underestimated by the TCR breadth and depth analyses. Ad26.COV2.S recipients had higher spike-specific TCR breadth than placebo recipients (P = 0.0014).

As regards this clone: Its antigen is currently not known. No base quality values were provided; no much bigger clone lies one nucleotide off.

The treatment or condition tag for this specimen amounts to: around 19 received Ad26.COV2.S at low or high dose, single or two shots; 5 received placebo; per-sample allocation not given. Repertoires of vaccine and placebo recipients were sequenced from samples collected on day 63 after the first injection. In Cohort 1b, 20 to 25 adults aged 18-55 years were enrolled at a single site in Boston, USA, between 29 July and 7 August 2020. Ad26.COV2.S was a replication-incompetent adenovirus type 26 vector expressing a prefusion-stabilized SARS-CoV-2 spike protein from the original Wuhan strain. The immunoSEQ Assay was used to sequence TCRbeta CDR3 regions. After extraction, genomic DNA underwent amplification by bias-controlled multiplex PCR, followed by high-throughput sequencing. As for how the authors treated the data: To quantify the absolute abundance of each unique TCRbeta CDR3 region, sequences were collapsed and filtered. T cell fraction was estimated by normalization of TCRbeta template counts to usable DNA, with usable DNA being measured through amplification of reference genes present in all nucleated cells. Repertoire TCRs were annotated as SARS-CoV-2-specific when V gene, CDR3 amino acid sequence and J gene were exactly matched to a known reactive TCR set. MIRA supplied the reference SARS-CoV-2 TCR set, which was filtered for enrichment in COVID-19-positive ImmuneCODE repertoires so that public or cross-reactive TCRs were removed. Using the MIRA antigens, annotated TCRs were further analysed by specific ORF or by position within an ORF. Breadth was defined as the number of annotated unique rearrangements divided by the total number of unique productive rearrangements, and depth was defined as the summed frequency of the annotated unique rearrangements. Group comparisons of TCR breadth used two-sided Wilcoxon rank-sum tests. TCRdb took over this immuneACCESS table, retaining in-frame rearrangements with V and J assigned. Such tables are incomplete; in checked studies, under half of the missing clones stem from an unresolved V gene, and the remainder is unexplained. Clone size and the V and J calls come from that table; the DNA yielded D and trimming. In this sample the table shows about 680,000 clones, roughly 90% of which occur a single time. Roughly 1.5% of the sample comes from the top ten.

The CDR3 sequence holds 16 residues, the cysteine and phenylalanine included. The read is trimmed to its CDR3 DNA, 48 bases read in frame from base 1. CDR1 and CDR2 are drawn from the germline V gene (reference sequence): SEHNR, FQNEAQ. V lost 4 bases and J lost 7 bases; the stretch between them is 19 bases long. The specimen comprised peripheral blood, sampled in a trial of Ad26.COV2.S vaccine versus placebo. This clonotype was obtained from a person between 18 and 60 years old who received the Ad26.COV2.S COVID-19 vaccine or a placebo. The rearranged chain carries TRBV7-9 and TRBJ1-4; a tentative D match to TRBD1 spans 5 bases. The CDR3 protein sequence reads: CASSSGTVGTGEKLFF. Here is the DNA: TGTGCCAGCAGCTCAGGGACCGTGGGGACGGGTGAAAAACTGTTTTTT.